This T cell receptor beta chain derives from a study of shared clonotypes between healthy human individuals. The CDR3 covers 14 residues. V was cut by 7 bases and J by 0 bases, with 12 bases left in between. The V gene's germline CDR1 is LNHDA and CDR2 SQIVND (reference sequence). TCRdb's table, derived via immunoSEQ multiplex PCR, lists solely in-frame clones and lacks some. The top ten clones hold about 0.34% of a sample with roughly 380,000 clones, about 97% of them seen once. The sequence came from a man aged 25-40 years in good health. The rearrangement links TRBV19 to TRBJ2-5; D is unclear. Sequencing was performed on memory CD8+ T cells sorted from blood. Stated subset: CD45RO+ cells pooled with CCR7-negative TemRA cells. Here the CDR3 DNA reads TGTGCCAGTACCTCGAGGACGGACCAAGAGACCCAGTACTTC. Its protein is CASTSRTDQETQYF.